This T cell receptor beta chain came from a study of tumor-infiltrating lymphocytes in primary liver carcinoma. This CDR3 is built from 12 residues. From 500 ng of total RNA, TCR beta-specific cDNA was reverse-transcribed using a constant-region primer. It was through three nested multiplex PCR rounds of slightly modified ARM-PCR that TCR beta libraries arose. The opening two PCR rounds, ten to eleven cycles each, paired TRBV1-TRBV30 forward primers with a C-beta reverse primer. TCRdb fed the multiplex PCR reads into MiXCR, producing one record per CDR3 protein. The sample holds under 130,000 distinct CDR3 sequences; roughly 80% are singletons and the top ten take 15% to 25%. Concerning this clonotype: The junction and the germline gene differ at one end; a read error may be behind it.

Taking roughly 20-34 mg of unsorted bulk tissue, the authors co-extracted RNA and DNA. This sequence originates from a man aged 35 to 55 with primary liver carcinoma and hepatitis B virus infection. The specimen sequenced was liver tumor tissue from sampling region 3. Subset reported: tumor region T3, left-lateral pole. The rearrangement joins TRBV6-7 to TRBJ1-2; D call uncertain. TRBV6-7 is known as an ORF, though its function is uncertain. The CDR3 reads CATRSAPHGYAF. The CDR3 DNA reads TGTGCCACCAGATCCGCCCCTCATGGCTACGCCTTC.